This passage covers 15 T cell receptor beta chains from one sample sequenced in a study of cytomegalovirus exposure and HLA in healthy donors. It was with 60 Vbeta and 13 Jbeta primers that the PCR ran. The assay was immunoSEQ multiplex PCR, and TCRdb's table has in-frame clones only and misses some. The data show about 43,000 clones, under 60% seen once. The sequencing input was PBMCs. The receptors derive from a man aged 60 to 75 in good health and CMV-seronegative.

The chain joins TRBV5-1 to TRBJ2-1, with 7 positions matching TRBD2. Unmatched junction bases numbered 13, after V lost 3 bases and J lost 7 bases. Germline-derived CDR1 and CDR2 are SGHRS and YFSETQ. There are 16 residues in the CDR3. The CDR3 DNA reads as TGCGCCAGCAGCTCGGGACTACAGACCTCTGGGAATGAGCAGTTCTTC. This encodes CASSSGLQTSGNEQFF.

A few counts support this clone. The rearrangement links TRBV18 to TRBJ2-5; TRBD1 aligns across 7 bases. This CDR3 contains 15 residues. Germline V gene sequence: CDR1 KGHSH, CDR2 LQKENI. The V gene end was trimmed by 6 bases and the J gene end by 11 bases; junction bases not matched to a gene: 18. The CDR3: CASSRVSRTGLDQYF. DNA of the CDR3: TGTGCCAGCTCCAGAGTATCCCGGACAGGACTGGATCAGTACTTC. The full variable domain, in which reference TRBV18 and TRBJ2-5 provide the parts outside the CDR3, is NAGVMQNPRHLVRRRGQEARLRCSPMKGHSHVYWYRQLPEEGLKFMVYLQKENIIDESGMPKERFSAEFPKEGPSILRIQQVVRGDSAAYFCASSRVSRTGLDQYFGPGTRLLVL.

This clone has ten or more counts. V and J are TRBV2 and TRBJ1-1; no firm D call. The ends were cut back, 6 bases at V and 1 base at J, with 12 bases in the middle. CDR3 length: 14 residues. Germline V gene sequence: CDR1 SNHLY, CDR2 FYNNEI. The CDR3 region is CASRGTVRNTEAFF. In DNA form, the CDR3 reads TGTGCCAGCAGGGGTACAGTGCGGAACACTGAAGCTTTCTTT.

The rearrangement links TRBV6-4 to TRBJ1-5, with TRBD1 matching over 8 bases. Germline values: CDR1 MRHNA, CDR2 SNTAGT. The CDR3 has 14 amino acids. The ends lost 8 bases at V and 7 bases at J; junction bases unmatched: 10. CDR3 sequence reads: CASPPRTGQQPQHF. The CDR3 region has the DNA TGTGCCAGCCCCCCGAGGACAGGGCAACAGCCCCAGCATTTT.

This clone has only a few counts. The chain links TRBV7-2 to TRBJ2-7; 13 bases match TRBD2. The germline gives CDR1 SGHTA, CDR2 FQGNSA. With 7 bases clipped from V and 4 bases from J, the junction kept 7 bases outside the gene matches. The CDR3 has 15 residues. DNA for the CDR3: TGTGCCAGCAAACTAGGACTAGCGGGAGAATACGAGCAGTACTTC. It codes for CASKLGLAGEYEQYF.

The genes are TRBV30 and TRBJ2-3; D perhaps matches TRBD2 (6 bases). The ends were cut back, 0 bases at V and 0 bases at J, with 7 bases in the middle. In germline, CDR1 is GTSNPN, CDR2 SVGIG (reference sequence). The CDR3 is 14 amino acids. CDR3 amino acids: CAWSVSGSTDTQYF. The CDR3, as DNA: TGTGCCTGGAGTGTAAGCGGGAGCACAGATACGCAGTATTTT.

The chain links TRBV30 to TRBJ2-2, with D perhaps TRBD1 (5 bases). The CDR3 has 15 amino acids. CDR1 and CDR2 from the germline V gene are GTSNPN and SVGIG (reference sequence). Trimming pared 0 bases from V and 4 bases from J, leaving 12 bases between. CDR3 sequence reads: CAWSVSRGVTGELFF. CDR3 DNA: TGTGCCTGGAGTGTGTCAAGGGGTGTCACCGGGGAGCTGTTTTTT.

This clone is categorized as medium-sized. Here the CDR3 DNA reads TGTGCCAGCAGTCCCTTTGGGGACTCCAATCAGCCCCAGCATTTT. Its translation: CASSPFGDSNQPQHF. This rearrangement joins TRBV6-5 to TRBJ1-5; tentative D call: TRBD1 (5 bases). Germline V gene data show CDR1 as MNHEY and CDR2 as SVGAGI. V was trimmed by 5 bases and J by 3 bases, leaving 14 bases between them. The CDR3 consists of 15 residues.

The chain couples TRBV28 to TRBJ2-7; tentatively, D is TRBD1 (5 bases). Germline CDR1 reads MDHEN; CDR2 reads SYDVKM. The V end lost 6 bases, the J end lost 1 base, and 16 bases lay between the germline ends. This CDR3 has 15 amino acids. The CDR3: CASSYQGKRSYEQYF. The CDR3, as DNA: TGTGCCAGCAGCTACCAGGGAAAAAGATCCTACGAGCAGTACTTC.

The chain couples TRBV30 to TRBJ1-1, with TRBD1 as a possible D gene (5 bases). Germline lookup yields CDR1 GTSNPN and CDR2 SVGIG (reference sequence). V was trimmed by 2 bases and J by 5 bases, leaving 18 bases between them. The CDR3 totals 15 residues. The CDR3 DNA is TGTGCCTGGAGTTCCCCGGTCAGGGAAGGAACTGAAGCTTTCTTT. Its translation: CAWSSPVREGTEAFF. Looking up the rest from reference TRBV30 and TRBJ1-1 gives the full variable domain: SQTIHQWPATLVQPVGSPLSLECTVEGTSNPNLYWYRQAAGRGLQLLFYSVGIGQISSEVPQNLSASRPQDRQFILSSKKLLLSDSGFYLCAWSSPVREGTEAFFGQGTRLTVV.

V and J are TRBV6-5 and TRBJ2-2; no reliable D call. The V and J ends lost 4 bases and 4 bases respectively, with 4 bases between them. The CDR3 loop spans 12 amino acids. Per germline, CDR1 MNHEY and CDR2 SVGAGI. CDR3 in amino acids: CASSSFTGELFF. CDR3 in DNA: TGTGCCAGCAGTTCATTCACCGGGGAGCTGTTTTTT.

This rearrangement joins TRBV27 to TRBJ1-1; maybe TRBD1 (6 bases). CDR3 length equals 14 residues. Germline V CDR1 and CDR2: MNHEY, SMNVEV (reference sequence). The V end lost 2 bases, the J end lost 4 bases, and 11 bases lay between the germline ends. CDR3: CASSLPDRPTEAFF. In nucleotides, the CDR3 is TGTGCCAGCAGTTTACCGGACAGACCCACTGAAGCTTTCTTT.

The V gene is TRBV5-1, the J gene TRBJ2-3; D might be TRBD1 (6 bases). The V end was cut by 4 bases, the J end by 3 bases, with 12 bases between. CDR1 SGHRS and CDR2 YFSETQ come from the germline V gene. The CDR3 consists of 14 residues. CDR3 protein: CASSPGQITDTQYF. The CDR3 nucleotides read TGCGCCAGCAGCCCCGGACAGATTACAGATACGCAGTATTTT.

The sample holds a few counts of this clone. V usage is TRBV2 and J usage is TRBJ1-1, with D possibly TRBD1 on 6 matching bases. V was trimmed by 4 bases and J by 4 bases, leaving 13 bases between them. The length of the CDR3 is 14 residues. Germline CDR1 SNHLY, CDR2 FYNNEI. CDR3 bases: TGTGCCAGCAGTGTCGCAGGGGAAGTCACTGAAGCTTTCTTT. Its protein product is CASSVAGEVTEAFF.

The chain uses TRBV6-5 and TRBJ2-5; 8 positions agree with TRBD2. The V segment lost 8 bases and the J segment 0 bases; nucleotides outside the gene matches: 8. The CDR3 has 15 amino acids. The germline V gene encodes CDR1 MNHEY and CDR2 SVGAGI. Written as DNA, the CDR3 is TGTGCCAGCGGGGCCAGCGGGAGATACCAAGAGACCCAGTACTTC. It is translated as CASGASGRYQETQYF.